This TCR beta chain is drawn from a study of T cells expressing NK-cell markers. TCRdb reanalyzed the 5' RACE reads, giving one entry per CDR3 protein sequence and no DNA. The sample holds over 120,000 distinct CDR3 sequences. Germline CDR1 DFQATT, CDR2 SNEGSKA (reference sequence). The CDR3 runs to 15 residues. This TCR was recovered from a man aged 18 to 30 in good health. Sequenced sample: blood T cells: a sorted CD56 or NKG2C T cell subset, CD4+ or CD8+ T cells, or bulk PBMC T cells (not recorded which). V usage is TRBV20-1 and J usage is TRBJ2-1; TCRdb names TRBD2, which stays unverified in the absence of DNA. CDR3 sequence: CSAREILAAINEQFF.